Listed below are T cell receptor beta chains from one sample, sequenced in a study of early stage breast cancer tumors. Here immunoSEQ multiplex PCR was the method, and the copy in TCRdb shows in-frame clones only, minus some. The sample lists tens of thousands of clones, approximately 54% seen once, with approximately 8% in the top ten. Sequencing was carried out using breast tumor tissue. These receptors came from a person in their fifties with breast cancer. CDR3s include the opening cysteine and the closing phenylalanine or tryptophan. A D gene is named only where the DNA matches it firmly. Rows give clone size only sometimes, using once, few, many, or a class for an expanded clone.

J gene	D gene	clone size	V gene	CDR3 DNA	CDR3 protein
TRBJ1-1	NA	NA	TRBV4-2	TGTGCCAGCAGCCAAGATCCCTCGGGACTGGAGGTTTTCTTT	CASSQDPSGLEVFF
TRBJ2-1	TRBD2	NA	TRBV5-1	TGCGCCAGCAGCTACCTACTAGCGGTTACGCCACATGAGCAGTTCTTC	CASSYLLAVTPHEQFF
TRBJ2-1	TRBD2	once	TRBV30	TGTGCCTGGAGGTCTAGCGGGAGGGCCGGGTTCTTC	CAWRSSGRAGFF
TRBJ2-1	TRBD2	NA	TRBV7-8	TGTGCCAGCAGCTTAGAGGCTAGCGGATACAATGAGCAGTTCTTC	CASSLEASGYNEQFF
TRBJ2-3	NA	few	TRBV10-2	TGCGCCAGCAGGTCAGGGGTAGATACGCAGTATTTT	CASRSGVDTQYF
TRBJ2-3	NA	NA	TRBV27	TGTGCCAGCAGTTCGTTAGCGAGCACAGATACGCAGTATTTT	CASSSLASTDTQYF
TRBJ2-3	NA	NA	TRBV19	TGTGCCAGTAGTGTCGTGGTTCGCCAGCTTAGCACAGATACGCAGTATTTT	CASSVVVRQLSTDTQYF
TRBJ2-5	NA	NA	TRBV7-2	TGTGCCAGCCAACGACAGGAGTCGGAAGAGACCCAGTACTTC	CASQRQESEETQYF
TRBJ2-2	TRBD2	few	TRBV10-1	TGCGCCAGCAGGAGCGGGAGCACCGGGGAGCTGTTTTTT	CASRSGSTGELFF
TRBJ1-2	NA	NA	TRBV25-1	TGTGCCAGCAGTGAACTCGTTTACGGGACTGCTAAGGGGGGCTACACCTTC	CASSELVYGTAKGGYTF
TRBJ2-3	NA	NA	TRBV7-2	TGTGCCAGCAGCTCGGCCGGGATTGGTGCAGATACGCAGTATTTT	CASSSAGIGADTQYF
TRBJ2-1	NA	NA	TRBV21-1	TGTGCCAGTCCCGGGACAGGGATCGGGTATGAGCAGTTCTTC	CASPGTGIGYEQFF
TRBJ1-1	TRBD1	NA	TRBV6-5	TGTGCCAGCACCCTTCACAGGGGGGCTGAAGCTTTCTTT	CASTLHRGAEAFF
TRBJ2-6	TRBD1	NA	TRBV19	TGTGCCAGTAGTCCGCGGGACAGGGGAGTCGTCGTCCTGACTTTC	CASSPRDRGVVVLTF
TRBJ1-5	TRBD1	NA	TRBV6-5	TGTGCCAGCAGGACAGGGTCCAGCAATCAGCCCCAGCATTTT	CASRTGSSNQPQHF
TRBJ2-2	NA	few	TRBV4-1	TGCGCCAGCAGCCAAGATACTAGCTGGGGTAACACCGGGGAGCTGTTTTTT	CASSQDTSWGNTGELFF
TRBJ2-3	TRBD2	NA	TRBV30	TGTGCCTGCCAGGCTAGCGGGAGCACAGATACGCAGTATTTT	CACQASGSTDTQYF
TRBJ2-1	TRBD2	NA	TRBV5-6	TGTGCCAGCAGCTTGGGTCTAGCGGGAGGGAATGAGCAGTTCTTC	CASSLGLAGGNEQFF
TRBJ2-7	TRBD2	NA	TRBV7-8	TGTGCCAGCAGCTTCGCATCAGCGGGGCTCTACGAGCAGTACTTC	CASSFASAGLYEQYF
TRBJ1-2	NA	few	TRBV29-1	TGCAGCGTCACCTCAGGGGAAATCTATGGCTACACCTTC	CSVTSGEIYGYTF
TRBJ1-2	NA	few	TRBV5-6	TGTGCCAGCAGCTTAGGAGGGATGATAGGCTACACCTTC	CASSLGGMIGYTF
TRBJ2-2	NA	NA	TRBV5-1	TGCGCCAGCAGCCCGTCGGAGGGGGGGATCGGGGAGCTGTTTTTT	CASSPSEGGIGELFF
TRBJ2-1	TRBD2	few	TRBV7-9	TGTGCCAGCAGCCCCATAGCGGGAGAGATCTACAATGAGCAGTTCTTC	CASSPIAGEIYNEQFF
TRBJ2-7	TRBD1	NA	TRBV18	TGTGCCAGTGCCACCAAGGGACAGGACTCCTACGAGCAGTACTTC	CASATKGQDSYEQYF
TRBJ2-3	TRBD1	NA	TRBV6-1	TGTGCCAGCACCTTACAGGGGCACACGGATACGCAGTATTTT	CASTLQGHTDTQYF
TRBJ1-5	NA	NA	TRBV28	TGTGCCAGCAGTTTAGGGGGCAGTCAGCCCCAGCATTTT	CASSLGGSQPQHF
TRBJ2-7	TRBD1	NA	TRBV6-1	TGTGCCAGCACCTCCCAAGACAGGGGCGGATACGAGCAGTACTTC	CASTSQDRGGYEQYF
TRBJ1-2	NA	NA	TRBV5-1	TGCGCCAGCAGTCCGGACGCCCTGGCCTATGGCTACACCTTC	CASSPDALAYGYTF
TRBJ2-5	NA	NA	TRBV27	TGTGCCAGCAGTTTATCGAGGCAGGGGTTCCAGTACTTC	CASSLSRQGFQYF
TRBJ2-7	TRBD1	few	TRBV27	TGTGCCAGCAGTGACAGGGCCCACGGCGTGCAGTACTTC	CASSDRAHGVQYF
TRBJ2-3	NA	NA	TRBV7-3	TGTGCCAGCAGCTTATTAGGGAGAATGTTTACAGATACGCAGTATTTT	CASSLLGRMFTDTQYF
TRBJ2-2	TRBD1	NA	TRBV9	TGTGCCAGCAGCGTCCAACGGGACAGGGCGAACACCGGGGAGCTGTTTTTT	CASSVQRDRANTGELFF
TRBJ2-5	TRBD1	NA	TRBV6-5	TGTGCCAGCATGGGACAGGGGGGGAGGGAGACCCAGTACTTC	CASMGQGGRETQYF